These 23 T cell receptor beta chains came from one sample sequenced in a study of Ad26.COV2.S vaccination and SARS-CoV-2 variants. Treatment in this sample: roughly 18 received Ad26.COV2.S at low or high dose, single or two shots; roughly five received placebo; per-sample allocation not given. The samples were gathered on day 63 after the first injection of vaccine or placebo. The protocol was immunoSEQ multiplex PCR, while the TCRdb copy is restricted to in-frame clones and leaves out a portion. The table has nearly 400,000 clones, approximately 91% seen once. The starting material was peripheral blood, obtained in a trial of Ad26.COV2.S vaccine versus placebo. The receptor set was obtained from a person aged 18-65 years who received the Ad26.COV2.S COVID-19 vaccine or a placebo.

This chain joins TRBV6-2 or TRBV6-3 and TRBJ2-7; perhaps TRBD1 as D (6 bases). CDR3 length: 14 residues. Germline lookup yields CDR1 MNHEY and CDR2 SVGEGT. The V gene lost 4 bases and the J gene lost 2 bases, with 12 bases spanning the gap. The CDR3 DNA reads TGTGCCAGCAGTTGGGACACAGCGGCCTACGAGCAGTACTTC. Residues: CASSWDTAAYEQYF.

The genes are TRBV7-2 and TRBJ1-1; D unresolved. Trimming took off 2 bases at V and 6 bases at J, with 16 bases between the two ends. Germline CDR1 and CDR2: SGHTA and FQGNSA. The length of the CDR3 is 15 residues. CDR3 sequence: CASSLIQASRAEAFF. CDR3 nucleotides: TGTGCCAGCAGCTTAATCCAGGCATCGAGAGCTGAAGCTTTCTTT. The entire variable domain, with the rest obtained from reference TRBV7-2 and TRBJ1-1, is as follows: GAGVSQSPSNKVTEKGKDVELRCDPISGHTALYWYRQSLGQGLEFLIYFQGNSAPDKSGLPSDRFSAERTGGSVSTLTIQRTQQEDSAVYLCASSLIQASRAEAFFGQGTRLTVV.

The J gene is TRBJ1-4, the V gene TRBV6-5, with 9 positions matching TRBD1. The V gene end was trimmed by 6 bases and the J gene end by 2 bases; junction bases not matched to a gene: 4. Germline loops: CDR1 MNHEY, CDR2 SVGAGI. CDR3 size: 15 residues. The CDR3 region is CASSLTGGTNEKLFF. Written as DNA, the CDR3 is TGTGCCAGCAGCCTGACAGGGGGTACTAATGAAAAACTGTTTTTT.

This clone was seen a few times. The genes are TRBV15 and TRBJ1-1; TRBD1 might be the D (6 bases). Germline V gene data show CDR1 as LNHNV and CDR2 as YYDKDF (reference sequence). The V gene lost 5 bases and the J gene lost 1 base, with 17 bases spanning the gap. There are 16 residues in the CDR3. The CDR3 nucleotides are TGTGCCACCAGCCCTGGAGGGGGTGTTTGGAACACTGAAGCTTTCTTT. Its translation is CATSPGGGVWNTEAFF.

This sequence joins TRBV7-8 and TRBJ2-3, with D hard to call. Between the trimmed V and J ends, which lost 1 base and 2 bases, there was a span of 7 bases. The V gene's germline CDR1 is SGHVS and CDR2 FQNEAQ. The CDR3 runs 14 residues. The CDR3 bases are TGTGCCAGCAGCTTAGTGCCCTACACAGATACGCAGTATTTT. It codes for CASSLVPYTDTQYF.

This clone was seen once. CDR3 in amino acids: CASSPPGAIQETQYF. The CDR3 DNA sequence: TGTGCCAGCTCACCCCCCGGGGCAATACAAGAGACCCAGTACTTC. The J gene is TRBJ2-5, the V gene TRBV18; possibly TRBD1 or TRBD2 for D (5 bases each). Germline V gene data show CDR1 as KGHSH and CDR2 as LQKENI. The length of the CDR3 is 15 residues. V lost 3 bases and J lost 2, with 13 bases in between. Supplemented by reference TRBV18 and TRBJ2-5, the full variable domain reads NAGVMQNPRHLVRRRGQEARLRCSPMKGHSHVYWYRQLPEEGLKFMVYLQKENIIDESGMPKERFSAEFPKEGPSILRIQQVVRGDSAAYFCASSPPGAIQETQYFGPGTRLLVL.

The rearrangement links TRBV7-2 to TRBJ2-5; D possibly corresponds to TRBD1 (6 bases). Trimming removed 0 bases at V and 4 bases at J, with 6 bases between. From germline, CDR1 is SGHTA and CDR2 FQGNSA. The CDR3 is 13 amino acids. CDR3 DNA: TGTGCCAGCAGCTTAGCAGGGGGAGAGACCCAGTACTTC. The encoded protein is CASSLAGGETQYF.

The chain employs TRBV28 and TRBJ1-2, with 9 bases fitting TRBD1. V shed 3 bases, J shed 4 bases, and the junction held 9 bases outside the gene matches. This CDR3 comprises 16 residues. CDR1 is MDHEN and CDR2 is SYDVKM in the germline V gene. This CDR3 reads CASSFLSGQGSYGYTF. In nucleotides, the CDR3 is TGTGCCAGCAGTTTCTTATCGGGACAGGGAAGCTATGGCTACACCTTC.

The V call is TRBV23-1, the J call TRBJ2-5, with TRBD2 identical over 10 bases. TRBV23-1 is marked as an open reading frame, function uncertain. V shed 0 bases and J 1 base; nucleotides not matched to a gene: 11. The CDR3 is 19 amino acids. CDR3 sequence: CASSQSGAQLAGAQETQYF. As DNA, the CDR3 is TGCGCCAGCAGTCAATCCGGGGCGCAGCTAGCGGGAGCCCAAGAGACCCAGTACTTC.

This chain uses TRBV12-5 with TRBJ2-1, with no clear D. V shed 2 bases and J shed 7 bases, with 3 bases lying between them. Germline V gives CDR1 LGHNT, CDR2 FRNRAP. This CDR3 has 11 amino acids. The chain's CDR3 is CASGLFNEQFF. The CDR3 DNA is TGTGCTAGTGGTTTGTTTAATGAGCAGTTCTTC.

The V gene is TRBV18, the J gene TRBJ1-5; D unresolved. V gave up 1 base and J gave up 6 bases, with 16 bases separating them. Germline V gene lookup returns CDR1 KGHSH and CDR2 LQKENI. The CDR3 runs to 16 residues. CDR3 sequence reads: CASSPQGSGPGQPQHF. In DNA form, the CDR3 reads TGTGCCAGCTCACCACAGGGATCGGGCCCGGGTCAGCCCCAGCATTTT.

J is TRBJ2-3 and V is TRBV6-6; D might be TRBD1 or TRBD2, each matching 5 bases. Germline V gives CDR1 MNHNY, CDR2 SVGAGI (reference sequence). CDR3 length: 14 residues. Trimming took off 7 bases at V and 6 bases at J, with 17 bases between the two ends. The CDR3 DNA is TGTGCCAGCACCAACGGGCAGGGAGTTGATACGCAGTATTTT. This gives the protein CASTNGQGVDTQYF.

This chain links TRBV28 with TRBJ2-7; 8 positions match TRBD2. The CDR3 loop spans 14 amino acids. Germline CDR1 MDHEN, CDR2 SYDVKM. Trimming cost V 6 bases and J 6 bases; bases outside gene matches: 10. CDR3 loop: CASRVVAGNFEQYF. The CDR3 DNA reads TGTGCCAGCAGGGTAGTAGCGGGGAACTTCGAGCAGTACTTC. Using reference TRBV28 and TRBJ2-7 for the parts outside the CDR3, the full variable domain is DVKVTQSSRYLVKRTGEKVFLECVQDMDHENMFWYRQDPGLGLRLIYFSYDVKMKEKGDIPEGYSVSREKKERFSLILESASTNQTSMYLCASRVVAGNFEQYFGPGTRLTVT.

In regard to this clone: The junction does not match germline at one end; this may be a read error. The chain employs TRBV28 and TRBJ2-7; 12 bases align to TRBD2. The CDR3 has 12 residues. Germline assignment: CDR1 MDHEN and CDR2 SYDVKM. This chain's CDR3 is CASSTGTSGFLF. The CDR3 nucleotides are TGTGCCAGCAGCACCGGGACTAGCGGGTTTCTCTTC.

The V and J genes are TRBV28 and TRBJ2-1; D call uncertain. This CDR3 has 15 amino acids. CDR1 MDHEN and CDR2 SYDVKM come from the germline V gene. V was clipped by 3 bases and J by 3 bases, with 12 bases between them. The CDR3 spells CASSFRQNLYNEQFF. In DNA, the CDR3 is TGTGCCAGCAGTTTCCGGCAAAACCTCTACAATGAGCAGTTCTTC.

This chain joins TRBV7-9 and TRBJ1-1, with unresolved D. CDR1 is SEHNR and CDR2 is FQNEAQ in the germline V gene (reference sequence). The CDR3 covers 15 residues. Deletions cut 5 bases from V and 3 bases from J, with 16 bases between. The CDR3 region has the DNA TGTGCCAGCAGCGCCGTATGGGGTGGGGACACTGAAGCTTTCTTT. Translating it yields CASSAVWGGDTEAFF. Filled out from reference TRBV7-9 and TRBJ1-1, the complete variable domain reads DTGVSQNPRHKITKRGQNVTFRCDPISEHNRLYWYRQTLGQGPEFLTYFQNEAQLEKSRLLSDRFSAERPKGSFSTLEIQRTEQGDSAMYLCASSAVWGGDTEAFFGQGTRLTVV.

This chain's CDR3 is CASSEDGLAGGNEQFF. CDR3 coding DNA: TGTGCCAGCAGTGAAGACGGACTAGCGGGAGGAAATGAGCAGTTCTTC. The genes are TRBV2 and TRBJ2-1; 14 bases align to TRBD2. Per germline, CDR1 SNHLY and CDR2 FYNNEI. After removal of 1 base from V and 7 bases from J, the junction contained 3 bases not matched to a gene. The CDR3 runs to 16 residues.

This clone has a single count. CDR3 bases: TGTGCCAGCAGCTTAGCAGGGACAGTCAATCAGCCCCAGCATTTT. This codes for CASSLAGTVNQPQHF. The chain is built from TRBV7-8 and TRBJ1-5, with 7 bases that match TRBD1. Per germline, CDR1 SGHVS and CDR2 FQNEAQ. The CDR3 is 15 residues long. Losses at the gene ends were 0 bases for V and 3 bases for J; bases not matched to a gene: 2. Full variable domain (outside the CDR3, taken from reference TRBV7-8 and TRBJ1-5): GAGVSQSPRYKVAKRGQDVALRCDPISGHVSLFWYQQALGQGPEFLTYFQNEAQLDKSGLPSDRFFAERPEGSVSTLKIQRTQQEDSAVYLCASSLAGTVNQPQHFGDGTRLSIL.

CDR3 in amino acids: CASSIPGGRGEKLFF. CDR3 coding DNA: TGTGCCAGTAGTATACCAGGGGGCAGGGGTGAAAAACTGTTTTTT. This chain joins TRBV19 and TRBJ1-4, with 8 bases matching TRBD1. From germline, CDR1 is LNHDA and CDR2 SQIVND (reference sequence). Trimming removed 2 bases from V and 7 bases from J; junction bases left unmatched: 6. CDR3 length: 15 amino acids.

CDR3 amino acids: CASSRGTDYNSPLHF. For the CDR3, the DNA is TGTGCCAGCAGTCGGGGGACGGACTATAATTCACCCCTCCACTTT. The genes are TRBV6-2 or TRBV6-3 and TRBJ1-6; possible D gene TRBD1, 5 bases. The CDR3 runs to 15 residues. Germline values: CDR1 MNHEY, CDR2 SVGEGT. V was pared by 5 bases and J by 3 bases, with 11 bases between.

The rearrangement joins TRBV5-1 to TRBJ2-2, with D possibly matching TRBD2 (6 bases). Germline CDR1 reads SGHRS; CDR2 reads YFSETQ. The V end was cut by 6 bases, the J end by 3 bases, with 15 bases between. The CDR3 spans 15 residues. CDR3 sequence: CASTPRGTDTGELFF. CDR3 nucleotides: TGCGCCAGCACACCCCGGGGGACCGACACCGGGGAGCTGTTTTTT.

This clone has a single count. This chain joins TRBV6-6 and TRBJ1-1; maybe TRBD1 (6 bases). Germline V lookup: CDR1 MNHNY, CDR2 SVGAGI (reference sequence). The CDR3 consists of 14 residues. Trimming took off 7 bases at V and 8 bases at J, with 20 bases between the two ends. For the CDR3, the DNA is TGTGCCAGCAAACCCCCGACAGGAATAGGGGAAGCTTTCTTT. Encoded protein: CASKPPTGIGEAFF.

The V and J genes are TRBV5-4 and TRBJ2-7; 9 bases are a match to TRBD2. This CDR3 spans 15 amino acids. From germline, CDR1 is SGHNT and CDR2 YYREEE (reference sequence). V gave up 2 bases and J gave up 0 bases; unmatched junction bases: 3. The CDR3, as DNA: TGTGCCAGCAGCTTAGCGGGAGGTAACTCCTACGAGCAGTACTTC. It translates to CASSLAGGNSYEQYF. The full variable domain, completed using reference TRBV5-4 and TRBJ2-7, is ETGVTQSPTHLIKTRGQQVTLRCSSQSGHNTVSWYQQALGQGPQFIFQYYREEENGRGNFPPRFSGLQFPNYSSELNVNALELDDSALYLCASSLAGGNSYEQYFGPGTRLTVT.